Shown below are 23 T cell receptor beta chains from a single sample sequenced in a study of cytomegalovirus exposure and HLA in healthy donors. PCR was performed using 60 Vbeta and 13 Jbeta primers. Here immunoSEQ multiplex PCR was the method, and the copy in TCRdb shows in-frame clones only, minus some. The sample shows roughly 120,000 clones, roughly 63% of them seen only once. The sequenced sample was PBMCs. The receptor set was obtained from a man aged 30 to 39 in good health and CMV-seropositive.

This chain connects TRBV2 to TRBJ2-5; maybe TRBD2 (6 bases). V lost 5 bases to trimming and J lost 0 bases, with 16 bases between them. Germline V gives CDR1 SNHLY, CDR2 FYNNEI. The CDR3 extends over 16 amino acids. This chain's CDR3 is CASSTLEEGYQETQYF. CDR3 nucleotides: TGTGCCAGCAGTACCTTAGAGGAGGGATACCAAGAGACCCAGTACTTC.

The V gene is TRBV18, the J gene TRBJ1-5; tentatively, D is TRBD1 (6 bases). The CDR3 has 16 residues. Trimming pared 3 bases from V and 11 bases from J, leaving 23 bases between. Germline V gene lookup returns CDR1 KGHSH and CDR2 LQKENI. Here the CDR3 DNA reads TGTGCCAGCTCACCCGGGGACACGGCCAGTCCAAAGGCCCAGCATTTT. This gives the protein CASSPGDTASPKAQHF.

This chain connects TRBV7-6 to TRBJ1-2; 7 nucleotides agree with TRBD1. CDR1 and CDR2 (germline): SGHVS, FNYEAQ. This CDR3 contains 14 residues. Germline trimming cut 5 bases from V and 3 bases from J; bases unmatched to any gene: 6. DNA for the CDR3: TGTGCCAGCAGCGTCTACAGGGGAGACTATGGCTACACCTTC. Translation: CASSVYRGDYGYTF.

This rearrangement joins TRBV19 to TRBJ2-5; TRBD1 matches 7 bases. With V trimmed by 6 bases and J by 2 bases, 12 bases remained unmatched. This CDR3 comprises 16 residues. Germline-derived CDR1 and CDR2 are LNHDA and SQIVND (reference sequence). For the CDR3, the DNA is TGTGCCAGTAGCCCGGGCCGGGACAGAAGACAAGAGACCCAGTACTTC. Encoded protein: CASSPGRDRRQETQYF.

The gene calls are TRBV5-1 and TRBJ2-1, with 11 bases matching TRBD2. Germline CDR1 and CDR2: SGHRS and YFSETQ. The CDR3 runs to 19 residues. V dropped 4 bases and J dropped 0; count of bases not matched to a gene: 12. CDR3 sequence: CASSPHGPSGGISYNEQFF. The CDR3 nucleotides are TGCGCCAGCAGCCCCCACGGGCCTAGCGGGGGGATCTCCTACAATGAGCAGTTCTTC.

This clone has more than one count but fewer than ten. This chain uses TRBV6-1 with TRBJ2-3, with no clear D. There are 12 residues in the CDR3. V was pared by 7 bases and J by 6 bases, with 11 bases between. Germline V gene lookup returns CDR1 MNHNS and CDR2 SASEGT. CDR3 sequence: CASTFPRDTQYF. The CDR3 nucleotides are TGTGCCAGCACTTTTCCTCGGGATACGCAGTATTTT.

This clone was seen a handful of times. The chain carries TRBV9 and TRBJ1-3; D is unresolved. V was shortened by 4 bases and J by 4 bases, with 12 bases between the two germline ends. The germline gives CDR1 SGDLS, CDR2 YYNGEE. The CDR3 contains 14 residues. Here the CDR3 DNA reads TGTGCCAGCAGCCCAAGGACTTCGGGAAACACCATATATTTT. Protein: CASSPRTSGNTIYF.

The J gene is TRBJ2-7, the V gene TRBV28; D gene ambiguous. Germline V gene sequence: CDR1 MDHEN, CDR2 SYDVKM. The CDR3 is 16 amino acids. Trimming took 3 bases from V and 5 from J, leaving 20 bases between them. The CDR3 is CASSFPTGVVAHEQYF. The CDR3 DNA follows: TGTGCCAGCAGTTTTCCCACGGGTGTCGTCGCCCACGAGCAGTACTTC.

The chain has TRBV5-1 and TRBJ2-5; 11 bases map to TRBD2. Germline trimming cut 3 bases from V and 5 bases from J; bases unmatched to any gene: 6. This CDR3 has 15 residues. Germline V gene sequence: CDR1 SGHRS, CDR2 YFSETQ. The CDR3, as DNA: TGCGCCAGCAGCTCTCTAGCGGGAGGATTTGAGACCCAGTACTTC. This translates into CASSSLAGGFETQYF. Full variable domain (missing parts from reference TRBV5-1 and TRBJ2-5): KAGVTQTPRYLIKTRGQQVTLSCSPISGHRSVSWYQQTPGQGLQFLFEYFSETQRNKGNFPGRFSGRQFSNSRSEMNVSTLELGDSALYLCASSSLAGGFETQYFGPGTRLLVL.

The chain uses TRBV4-3 and TRBJ2-1; 10 positions match TRBD2. The CDR3 has 16 amino acids. J gave up 2 bases and V 8 bases, and 9 bases lay outside the gene matches. The germline V gene encodes CDR1 LGHNA and CDR2 YSLEER. The DNA of the CDR3 is TGCGCCAGCCGACCCGATAGCGGGAGGACCTACAATGAGCAGTTCTTC. Encoded protein: CASRPDSGRTYNEQFF.

J is TRBJ1-5 and V is TRBV10-3, with D hard to call. V lost 8 bases and J lost 7, with 15 bases in between. The CDR3 covers 13 residues. CDR1 and CDR2 from the germline V gene are ENHRY and SYGVKD. The CDR3 DNA is TGTGCCATCGCGGAGGGTCAAGGCCAGCCCCAGCATTTT. Amino acid sequence: CAIAEGQGQPQHF.

The V gene is TRBV7-2, the J gene TRBJ2-7; D is perhaps TRBD2 (5 bases). The CDR3 sequence is 14 residues long. V was clipped by 5 bases and J by 5 bases, with 16 bases between them. CDR1 and CDR2 (germline): SGHTA, FQGNSA. The CDR3 here is CASSLGAARDEQYF. CDR3 bases: TGTGCCAGCAGCCTGGGAGCGGCAAGGGACGAGCAGTACTTC.

This chain connects TRBV4-2 to TRBJ2-7; TRBD2 aligns across 8 bases. V was clipped by 4 bases and J by 2 bases; unmatched bases: 10. The CDR3 length is 16 residues. CDR1 is LGHNA and CDR2 is YNFKEQ in the germline V gene. CDR3 bases: TGTGCCAGCAGCCCAGCGGGGGCTAGCGGTGCCTACGAGCAGTACTTC. It encodes CASSPAGASGAYEQYF.

The chain joins TRBV11-2 to TRBJ2-1; 14 bases line up with TRBD2. J gave up 9 bases and V 2 bases, and 12 bases lay outside the gene matches. The CDR3 consists of 18 residues. Germline V lookup: CDR1 SGHAT, CDR2 FQNNGV. CDR3 loop: CASSLWRLGLAGEGEQFF. The CDR3 bases are TGTGCCAGCAGCTTATGGCGTTTGGGACTAGCGGGAGAGGGTGAGCAGTTCTTC.

Here the CDR3 reads CASSPAGYEQYF. As DNA, the CDR3 is TGTGCCAGCTCACCGGCTGGCTACGAGCAGTACTTC. The J gene is TRBJ2-7, the V gene TRBV18, with unresolved D. With 3 bases removed from V and 3 bases from J, the gap between germline ends came to 6 bases. This CDR3 contains 12 residues. Germline assignment: CDR1 KGHSH and CDR2 LQKENI.

The chain has TRBV27 and TRBJ2-7; 13 bases fit TRBD2. V lost 5 bases and J lost 4; bases outside the gene matches: 8. The CDR3 length is 16 residues. Germline V gene sequence: CDR1 MNHEY, CDR2 SMNVEV (reference sequence). The CDR3 region is CASSLLAGGPFYEQYF. The CDR3 nucleotides read TGTGCCAGCAGTCTACTAGCGGGAGGGCCGTTTTACGAGCAGTACTTC.

The chain employs TRBV7-9 and TRBJ1-5; maybe TRBD1 (6 bases). The CDR3 extends over 15 amino acids. The germline V gene encodes CDR1 SEHNR and CDR2 FQNEAQ (reference sequence). Trimming removed 3 bases at V and 1 base at J, with 10 bases between. The CDR3 nucleotides read TGTGCCAGCAGCTTTGGACAGAAAAGCAATCAGCCCCAGCATTTT. Its translation: CASSFGQKSNQPQHF.

The V call is TRBV19, the J call TRBJ1-5, with D unresolved. The length of the CDR3 is 16 residues. CDR1 is LNHDA and CDR2 is SQIVND in the germline V gene (reference sequence). V was cut by 6 bases and J by 9 bases, with 24 bases left in between. This CDR3 reads CASSHSFSALASPQHF. As DNA, the CDR3 is TGTGCCAGTAGCCACTCCTTCTCGGCCCTAGCGTCGCCCCAGCATTTT.

This chain joins TRBV2 and TRBJ1-5; D unresolved. CDR1 SNHLY and CDR2 FYNNEI come from the germline V gene. Between the trimmed V and J ends, which lost 2 bases and 4 bases, there was a span of 15 bases. This CDR3 spans 16 amino acids. This CDR3 reads CASSERRRVTNQPQHF. The CDR3 DNA reads TGTGCCAGCAGTGAACGTCGGCGGGTTACGAATCAGCCCCAGCATTTT.

V is TRBV5-1 and J is TRBJ2-7; 9 bases agree with TRBD2. Germline CDR1 SGHRS, CDR2 YFSETQ. V lost 4 bases to trimming and J lost 3 bases; unmatched junction nucleotides: 5. This CDR3 spans 14 amino acids. For the CDR3, the DNA is TGCGCCAGCAGCGCACTTAGCGGGAGCTACGAGCAGTACTTC. Amino acid sequence: CASSALSGSYEQYF. The whole variable domain, remainder taken from reference TRBV5-1 and TRBJ2-7, is KAGVTQTPRYLIKTRGQQVTLSCSPISGHRSVSWYQQTPGQGLQFLFEYFSETQRNKGNFPGRFSGRQFSNSRSEMNVSTLELGDSALYLCASSALSGSYEQYFGPGTRLTVT.

The chain recombines TRBV29-1 with TRBJ2-1; 7 nucleotides agree with TRBD2. Looked up from germline, CDR1 is SQVTM and CDR2 is ANQGSEA. The CDR3 has 14 amino acids. V gave up 5 bases and J gave up 4 bases; unmatched junction bases: 8. The CDR3 sequence: CSVLGGRGYNEQFF. The CDR3 bases are TGCAGCGTTCTGGGCGGGAGAGGGTACAATGAGCAGTTCTTC.

The rearrangement joins TRBV5-1 to TRBJ2-2; 9 bases map to TRBD1. The CDR3 loop spans 17 amino acids. Per the germline V gene, CDR1 is SGHRS and CDR2 is YFSETQ. With 2 bases clipped from V and 6 bases from J, the junction kept 11 bases outside the gene matches. The CDR3 loop is CASSLQGAGILAGELFF. The CDR3 DNA reads as TGCGCCAGCAGCTTACAGGGGGCTGGTATCTTGGCCGGGGAGCTGTTTTTT.

The chain combines TRBV5-1 with TRBJ1-1, with D perhaps matching TRBD1 (6 bases). The CDR3 consists of 15 residues. Germline CDR1 and CDR2: SGHRS and YFSETQ. Trimming took off 4 bases at V and 5 bases at J, with 18 bases between the two ends. The CDR3 sequence is CASSRIGGLGTEAFF. The CDR3 DNA sequence: TGCGCCAGCAGCCGCATCGGGGGGCTGGGAACTGAAGCTTTCTTT.